This is a list of T cell receptor beta chains from one sample in a study of cytomegalovirus exposure and HLA in healthy donors. Only in-frame clones appear in the TCRdb table, and some are missing; sequencing was by immunoSEQ multiplex PCR. The table lists about 130,000 clones, 88% of them singletons, with about 1.5% in the top ten. The specimen sequenced was PBMCs. The receptors stem from a man aged 25-45 years in good health and CMV-seronegative. The CDR3 runs from the conserved cysteine through the conserved F or W. D genes are given only for firm matches. Expanded clones get a size class; other rows say once, few or many, or leave the size out.

cdr3_aa: CAWTSGSSSYNEQFF
cdr3_nt: TGTGCCTGGACTAGCGGGAGTAGTTCCTACAATGAGCAGTTCTTC
clone_size: once
v_call: TRBV30
d_call: TRBD2
j_call: TRBJ2-1

cdr3_aa: CASSTGEMVDTIYF
cdr3_nt: TGTGCCAGCAGTACAGGGGAGATGGTGGACACCATATATTTT
clone_size: few
v_call: TRBV2
d_call: TRBD1
j_call: TRBJ1-3

cdr3_aa: CASSPQREGNEQFF
cdr3_nt: TGTGCCAGCTCACCCCAGCGGGAGGGCAATGAGCAGTTCTTC
clone_size: NA
v_call: TRBV18
d_call: TRBD2
j_call: TRBJ2-1

cdr3_aa: CASSLLAGVSTGELFF
cdr3_nt: TGCGCCAGCAGCTTGCTCGCTGGAGTATCCACCGGGGAGCTGTTTTTT
clone_size: NA
v_call: TRBV5-1
d_call: NA
j_call: TRBJ2-2

cdr3_aa: CASSYFAGGYEQYF
cdr3_nt: TGTGCCAGCAGTTATTTTGCGGGAGGCTACGAGCAGTACTTC
clone_size: NA
v_call: TRBV27
d_call: TRBD2
j_call: TRBJ2-7

cdr3_aa: CASSSGFGNTIYF
cdr3_nt: TGTGCCAGTAGTTCAGGCTTTGGAAACACCATATATTTT
clone_size: NA
v_call: TRBV19
d_call: NA
j_call: TRBJ1-3

cdr3_aa: CAWSVGGSEAFF
cdr3_nt: TGTGCCTGGAGTGTAGGGGGTTCTGAAGCTTTCTTT
clone_size: NA
v_call: TRBV30
d_call: NA
j_call: TRBJ1-1

cdr3_aa: CSAISAYEQYF
cdr3_nt: TGCAGTGCTATATCGGCCTACGAGCAGTACTTC
clone_size: NA
v_call: TRBV20-1
d_call: NA
j_call: TRBJ2-7

cdr3_aa: CASSLGGVYNEQFF
cdr3_nt: TGCGCCAGCAGCTTGGGGGGAGTCTACAATGAGCAGTTCTTC
clone_size: NA
v_call: TRBV5-1
d_call: NA
j_call: TRBJ2-1

cdr3_aa: CASSEPQGAFPEAFF
cdr3_nt: TGTGCCAGCAGTGAACCCCAGGGTGCGTTTCCTGAAGCTTTCTTT
clone_size: NA
v_call: TRBV6-1
d_call: NA
j_call: TRBJ1-1

cdr3_aa: CASSLVRLAGLEGELFF
cdr3_nt: TGCGCCAGCAGCTTGGTTCGACTAGCGGGATTAGAAGGGGAGCTGTTTTTT
clone_size: NA
v_call: TRBV5-1
d_call: TRBD2
j_call: TRBJ2-2

cdr3_aa: CATDRQAGGSGELFF
cdr3_nt: TGTGCCACTGACAGGCAAGCGGGAGGCTCGGGGGAGCTGTTTTTT
clone_size: NA
v_call: TRBV19
d_call: TRBD2
j_call: TRBJ2-2

cdr3_aa: CASSARVTGELFF
cdr3_nt: TGTGCCAGCAGTGCCAGGGTCACCGGGGAGCTGTTTTTT
clone_size: NA
v_call: TRBV2
d_call: NA
j_call: TRBJ2-2

cdr3_aa: CSVRTSGIADTQYF
cdr3_nt: TGCAGCGTACGGACTAGCGGGATAGCGGATACGCAGTATTTT
clone_size: NA
v_call: TRBV29-1
d_call: TRBD2
j_call: TRBJ2-3

cdr3_aa: CASSLEGLARDTQYF
cdr3_nt: TGTGCCAGCAGCTTGGAAGGACTAGCAAGGGATACGCAGTATTTT
clone_size: NA
v_call: TRBV5-6
d_call: TRBD2
j_call: TRBJ2-3

cdr3_aa: CASKIQPGDEQFF
cdr3_nt: TGCGCCAGCAAAATCCAGCCCGGGGATGAGCAGTTCTTC
clone_size: once
v_call: TRBV5-1
d_call: NA
j_call: TRBJ2-1

cdr3_aa: CASSLSLASLYNEQFF
cdr3_nt: TGTGCCAGCAGTTTATCACTAGCTAGTCTTTACAATGAGCAGTTCTTC
clone_size: NA
v_call: TRBV27
d_call: NA
j_call: TRBJ2-1

cdr3_aa: CASSRDLGNIQYF
cdr3_nt: TGCGCCAGCAGCAGGGACTTAGGGAACATTCAGTACTTC
clone_size: NA
v_call: TRBV5-1
d_call: NA
j_call: TRBJ2-4

cdr3_aa: CASSSYRDRNSYEQYF
cdr3_nt: TGTGCCAGCAGCTCCTACCGGGACAGAAATTCCTACGAGCAGTACTTC
clone_size: NA
v_call: TRBV7-6
d_call: TRBD1
j_call: TRBJ2-7

cdr3_aa: CAWGLAGATGELFF
cdr3_nt: TGTGCCTGGGGACTAGCGGGGGCCACCGGGGAGCTGTTTTTT
clone_size: NA
v_call: TRBV30
d_call: TRBD2
j_call: TRBJ2-2

cdr3_aa: CASYIKDTQYF
cdr3_nt: TGTGCCAGCTACATTAAAGATACGCAGTATTTT
clone_size: NA
v_call: TRBV11-2
d_call: NA
j_call: TRBJ2-3

cdr3_aa: CATTGTNYGYTF
cdr3_nt: TGTGCCACGACAGGGACTAACTATGGCTACACCTTC
clone_size: NA
v_call: TRBV6-5
d_call: TRBD1
j_call: TRBJ1-2

cdr3_aa: CASSRAQGGAEAFF
cdr3_nt: TGTGCCAGCAGCCGTGCTCAGGGAGGGGCTGAAGCTTTCTTT
clone_size: NA
v_call: TRBV5-4
d_call: NA
j_call: TRBJ1-1

cdr3_aa: CASSPDRGQTDTQYF
cdr3_nt: TGTGCCAGCAGCCCTGACAGGGGTCAAACGGATACGCAGTATTTT
clone_size: NA
v_call: TRBV7-2
d_call: TRBD1
j_call: TRBJ2-3

cdr3_aa: CASSPRGSGPYEQYF
cdr3_nt: TGTGCCAGCAGCCCACGGGGTAGCGGTCCCTACGAGCAGTACTTC
clone_size: NA
v_call: TRBV9
d_call: NA
j_call: TRBJ2-7

cdr3_aa: CASSLMDRESEGYTF
cdr3_nt: TGTGCCAGTAGTCTGATGGACAGGGAATCGGAGGGCTACACCTTC
clone_size: NA
v_call: TRBV19
d_call: TRBD1
j_call: TRBJ1-2

cdr3_aa: CAISEEMEKDTQYF
cdr3_nt: TGTGCCATCAGTGAGGAAATGGAGAAGGATACGCAGTATTTT
clone_size: NA
v_call: TRBV10-3
d_call: NA
j_call: TRBJ2-3

cdr3_aa: CASSLKGQGFLHF
cdr3_nt: TGTGCCAGCAGCTTAAAGGGACAGGGCTTTCTCCACTTT
clone_size: NA
v_call: TRBV7-8
d_call: TRBD1
j_call: TRBJ1-6

cdr3_aa: CASSEARTYYGYTF
cdr3_nt: TGTGCCAGCAGTGAAGCGCGCACGTACTATGGCTACACCTTC
clone_size: NA
v_call: TRBV2
d_call: NA
j_call: TRBJ1-2

cdr3_aa: CASSHGTSLSTYNEQFF
cdr3_nt: TGTGCCAGCAGCCACGGGACTAGCCTTTCTACCTACAATGAGCAGTTCTTC
clone_size: NA
v_call: TRBV7-3
d_call: TRBD2
j_call: TRBJ2-1

cdr3_aa: CATWTGVGGNTIYF
cdr3_nt: TGTGCCACCTGGACAGGGGTCGGTGGAAACACCATATATTTT
clone_size: NA
v_call: TRBV6-1
d_call: TRBD1
j_call: TRBJ1-3

cdr3_aa: CASSLAGIVTNEKLFF
cdr3_nt: TGTGCCAGCAGCTTGGCCGGTATCGTAACTAATGAAAAACTGTTTTTT
clone_size: NA
v_call: TRBV5-6
d_call: NA
j_call: TRBJ1-4

cdr3_aa: CASSLGEFNQPQHF
cdr3_nt: TGTGCCAGCAGCTTAGGAGAATTCAATCAGCCCCAGCATTTT
clone_size: NA
v_call: TRBV7-9
d_call: NA
j_call: TRBJ1-5

cdr3_aa: CASTLQTGGLGGYTF
cdr3_nt: TGTGCCAGCACCCTACAGACAGGGGGCCTGGGTGGCTACACCTTC
clone_size: NA
v_call: TRBV7-2
d_call: TRBD1
j_call: TRBJ1-2

cdr3_aa: CASSLGRSFGYTF
cdr3_nt: TGTGCCAGCAGCTTGGGCAGGTCGTTTGGCTACACCTTC
clone_size: NA
v_call: TRBV5-6
d_call: NA
j_call: TRBJ1-2

cdr3_aa: CASSGTRSTGELFF
cdr3_nt: TGTGCCAGCAGTGGGACTAGGTCCACCGGGGAGCTGTTTTTT
clone_size: NA
v_call: TRBV2
d_call: TRBD2
j_call: TRBJ2-2

cdr3_aa: CASSPIGQYF
cdr3_nt: TGTGCCAGCAGCCCCATCGGGCAGTATTTT
clone_size: NA
v_call: TRBV7-2
d_call: NA
j_call: TRBJ2-3

cdr3_aa: CASSHPPEINEQFF
cdr3_nt: TGCGCCAGCAGCCACCCTCCGGAGATAAATGAGCAGTTCTTC
clone_size: NA
v_call: TRBV4-3
d_call: NA
j_call: TRBJ2-1

cdr3_aa: CASRPGTSGYEQYF
cdr3_nt: TGTGCCTCCCGACCCGGGACTAGCGGCTACGAGCAGTACTTC
clone_size: NA
v_call: TRBV30
d_call: TRBD2
j_call: TRBJ2-7

cdr3_aa: CASSALSRTTHNEQFF
cdr3_nt: TGTGCCAGCAGCGCCTTATCCCGGACTACACACAATGAGCAGTTCTTC
clone_size: NA
v_call: TRBV9
d_call: NA
j_call: TRBJ2-1

cdr3_aa: CASSLATAETQYF
cdr3_nt: TGTGCCAGCAGCTTAGCTACAGCGGAGACGCAGTATTTT
clone_size: NA
v_call: TRBV7-9
d_call: NA
j_call: TRBJ2-3

cdr3_aa: CASSFQTGTNYGYTF
cdr3_nt: TGTGCCAGCAGTTTTCAGACAGGGACTAACTATGGCTACACCTTC
clone_size: NA
v_call: TRBV27
d_call: TRBD1
j_call: TRBJ1-2

cdr3_aa: CASSQGSSGETQYF
cdr3_nt: TGCGCCAGCAGCCAAGGGTCTAGCGGAGAGACCCAGTACTTC
clone_size: NA
v_call: TRBV4-1
d_call: TRBD2
j_call: TRBJ2-5

cdr3_aa: CASGTGHRNAEAFF
cdr3_nt: TGTGCCTCGGGGACAGGCCACCGCAACGCTGAAGCTTTCTTT
clone_size: NA
v_call: TRBV10-3
d_call: TRBD1
j_call: TRBJ1-1

cdr3_aa: CASIGQGPSSYNEQFF
cdr3_nt: TGTGCCAGCATCGGACAGGGACCTAGCTCCTACAATGAGCAGTTCTTC
clone_size: once
v_call: TRBV25-1
d_call: TRBD1
j_call: TRBJ2-1